The clone carrying this T cell receptor (beta chain) was observed a single time. The sample comes from a study of cytomegalovirus exposure and HLA in healthy donors. The PCR had 60 Vbeta and 13 Jbeta primers. Repertoires were generated with immunoSEQ multiplex PCR, while TCRdb's copy carries only in-frame clones and drops some. The sample carries hundreds of thousands of clones, approximately 70% recorded once. Germline V lookup: CDR1 SGHDT, CDR2 YYEEEE. V lost 2 bases and J lost 0; bases outside the gene matches: 7. There are 18 residues in the CDR3. The V and J genes are TRBV5-6 and TRBJ2-3, with 12 bases fitting TRBD2. The receptor's source is a middle-aged man in good health and CMV-seropositive. Material for sequencing was PBMCs. CDR3 residues: CASSFSSGGALSTDTQYF. The CDR3 nucleotides are TGTGCCAGCAGCTTTTCTAGCGGGGGGGCCTTGAGCACAGATACGCAGTATTTT.